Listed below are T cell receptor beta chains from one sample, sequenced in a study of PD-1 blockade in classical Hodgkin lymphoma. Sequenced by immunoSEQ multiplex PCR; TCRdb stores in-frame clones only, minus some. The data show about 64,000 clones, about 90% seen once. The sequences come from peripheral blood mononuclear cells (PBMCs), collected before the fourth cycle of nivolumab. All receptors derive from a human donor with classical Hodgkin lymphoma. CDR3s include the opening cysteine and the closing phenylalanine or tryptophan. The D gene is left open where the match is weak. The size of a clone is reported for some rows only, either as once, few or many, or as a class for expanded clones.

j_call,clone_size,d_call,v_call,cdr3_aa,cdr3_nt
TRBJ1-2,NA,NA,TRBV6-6,CASSYSQGAYGYTF,TGTGCCAGCAGTTACAGTCAGGGTGCCTATGGCTACACCTTC
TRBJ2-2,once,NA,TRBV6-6,CASGPNTGELFF,TGTGCCAGCGGCCCGAACACCGGGGAGCTGTTTTTT
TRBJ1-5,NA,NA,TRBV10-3,CAISDPGRGQPQHF,TGTGCCATCAGTGATCCCGGACGTGGTCAGCCCCAGCATTTT
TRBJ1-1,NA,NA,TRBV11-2,CASSFIGQAFF,TGTGCCAGCAGCTTTATCGGTCAGGCTTTCTTT
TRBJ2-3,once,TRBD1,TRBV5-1,CASAPEGQGTDTQYF,TGCGCCAGCGCCCCCGAAGGACAGGGGACAGATACGCAGTATTTT
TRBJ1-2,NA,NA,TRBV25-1,CASSEMVRGGYTF,TGTGCCAGCAGTGAAATGGTGCGCGGGGGCTACACCTTC
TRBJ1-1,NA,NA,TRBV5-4,CASSLIGQMNTEAFF,TGTGCCAGCAGCTTGATCGGACAGATGAACACTGAAGCTTTCTTT
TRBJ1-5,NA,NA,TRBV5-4,CASSFFGGNQPQHF,TGTGCCAGCAGCTTTTTTGGAGGCAATCAGCCCCAGCATTTT
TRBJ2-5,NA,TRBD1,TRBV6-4,CASSNYRGGETQYF,TGTGCCAGCAGTAACTACAGGGGTGGGGAGACCCAGTACTTC
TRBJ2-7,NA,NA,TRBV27,CASSLLGSGYEQYF,TGTGCCAGCAGTTTATTAGGGAGTGGCTACGAGCAGTACTTC